The rows below give T cell receptor beta chains drawn from one sample of a study of long-term antiretroviral therapy in people with HIV. Produced via immunoSEQ multiplex PCR; TCRdb's table is partial and in-frame only. The sample holds more than 10,000 clones; about 87% are singletons and the top ten take around a fifth. This specimen was unsorted PBMCs, taken 2.1 years after starting antiretroviral therapy. The receptors were sampled from a middle-aged woman with HIV. The CDR3 runs from the conserved cysteine through the conserved F or W. Fields, in order: D gene, J gene, clone size, V gene, CDR3 DNA, CDR3 protein. A D gene is named only where the DNA matches it firmly. Expanded clones are given a class, and other clones once, few, many or no size at all.

d_gene: -; j_gene: TRBJ1-6; abundance: -; v_gene: TRBV5-1; CDR3nt: TGCGCCAGCAGCTTGGGGGATGGGGGGCCGAGTGGGACACCCCTCCACTTT; CDR3aa: CASSLGDGGPSGTPLHF
d_gene: -; j_gene: TRBJ2-7; abundance: -; v_gene: TRBV5-4; CDR3nt: TGTGCCAGCAGCTCTCAGGTTTCCTACGAGCAGTACTTC; CDR3aa: CASSSQVSYEQYF
d_gene: -; j_gene: TRBJ1-5; abundance: -; v_gene: TRBV4-3; CDR3nt: TGCGCCAGCAGCCAAGTAACAGGGAATCAGCCCCAGCATTTT; CDR3aa: CASSQVTGNQPQHF
d_gene: -; j_gene: TRBJ1-4; abundance: -; v_gene: TRBV4-3; CDR3nt: TGCGCCAGCAGCCAGGAGAACACGGCAACTAATGAAAAACTGTTTTTT; CDR3aa: CASSQENTATNEKLFF
d_gene: -; j_gene: TRBJ2-6; abundance: -; v_gene: TRBV7-2; CDR3nt: TGTGCCAGCAGCTTCTCAGGGGCCAACGTCCTGACTTTC; CDR3aa: CASSFSGANVLTF
d_gene: -; j_gene: TRBJ1-1; abundance: -; v_gene: TRBV5-1; CDR3nt: TGCGCCAGCAGCTCACAGGGGAACACTGAAGCTTTCTTT; CDR3aa: CASSSQGNTEAFF
d_gene: -; j_gene: TRBJ2-1; abundance: few; v_gene: TRBV6-6; CDR3nt: TGTGCCAGCCTCGGGACTTCCCCAGGAAAGGAGCAGTTCTTC; CDR3aa: CASLGTSPGKEQFF
d_gene: TRBD1; j_gene: TRBJ1-2; abundance: -; v_gene: TRBV7-8; CDR3nt: TGTGCCAGCAGCTTAGGGGACAGGGGCGGTTCCTATGGCTACACCTTC; CDR3aa: CASSLGDRGGSYGYTF
d_gene: TRBD2; j_gene: TRBJ2-1; abundance: -; v_gene: TRBV4-3; CDR3nt: TGCGCCAGCAGCAAAGACCCCCTAGCGGGGGGCGAGGATGAGCAGTTCTTC; CDR3aa: CASSKDPLAGGEDEQFF
d_gene: TRBD1; j_gene: TRBJ1-1; abundance: -; v_gene: TRBV19; CDR3nt: TGTGCCAGCACTCCGGGACAGGGGGCGAAGACTGAAGCTTTCTTT; CDR3aa: CASTPGQGAKTEAFF
d_gene: -; j_gene: TRBJ1-1; abundance: -; v_gene: TRBV7-9; CDR3nt: TGTGCCAGCAGCCCCTCGTATAAGGGATCGAACACTGAAGCTTTCTTT; CDR3aa: CASSPSYKGSNTEAFF
d_gene: -; j_gene: TRBJ1-1; abundance: -; v_gene: TRBV9; CDR3nt: TGTGCCAGCGCCCCGGCTGGGACTGAAGCTTTCTTT; CDR3aa: CASAPAGTEAFF
d_gene: -; j_gene: TRBJ2-2; abundance: -; v_gene: TRBV6-1; CDR3nt: TGTGCCAGCAGTGAAGCGCTGAAGGGACGTTCGGGGGAGCTGTTTTTT; CDR3aa: CASSEALKGRSGELFF
d_gene: -; j_gene: TRBJ2-2; abundance: -; v_gene: TRBV5-1; CDR3nt: TGCGCCAGCAAAGAAGGGGGGGGCCACACCGGGGAGCTGTTTTTT; CDR3aa: CASKEGGGHTGELFF
d_gene: -; j_gene: TRBJ1-2; abundance: -; v_gene: TRBV19; CDR3nt: TGTGCCAGTAGTATAGCACTAGTGGGGTACAGCTATGGCTACACCTTC; CDR3aa: CASSIALVGYSYGYTF
d_gene: TRBD1; j_gene: TRBJ2-1; abundance: once; v_gene: TRBV19; CDR3nt: TGTGCCAGTAGTTCGTTAGGGACAGGTGCCAATGAGCAGTTCTTC; CDR3aa: CASSSLGTGANEQFF
d_gene: -; j_gene: TRBJ1-1; abundance: -; v_gene: TRBV2; CDR3nt: TGTGCCAGCAGTGAGGGGCAGAGGAACACTGAAGCTTTCTTT; CDR3aa: CASSEGQRNTEAFF
d_gene: -; j_gene: TRBJ2-6; abundance: few; v_gene: TRBV7-2; CDR3nt: TGTGCCAGCACCCCTAAAGTGCAGTCGTCTGGGGCCAACGTCCTGACTTTC; CDR3aa: CASTPKVQSSGANVLTF
d_gene: -; j_gene: TRBJ2-2; abundance: -; v_gene: TRBV7-6; CDR3nt: TGTGCCAGCAGCTTAGGCACGAGATCCCTGAACACCGGGGAGCTGTTTTTT; CDR3aa: CASSLGTRSLNTGELFF
d_gene: -; j_gene: TRBJ2-5; abundance: -; v_gene: TRBV5-1; CDR3nt: TGCGCCAGCAGCTTGGGATTAAGGCAGGGCCAAGAGACCCAGTACTTC; CDR3aa: CASSLGLRQGQETQYF
d_gene: -; j_gene: TRBJ1-1; abundance: -; v_gene: TRBV29-1; CDR3nt: TGCAGCGTTGTGGGTGTTCGGGACACTATGAACACTGAAGCTTTCTTT; CDR3aa: CSVVGVRDTMNTEAFF
d_gene: TRBD1; j_gene: TRBJ2-1; abundance: -; v_gene: TRBV5-1; CDR3nt: TGCGCCAGCAGCTTGCCATCCTCCTCGGACAGGCCCTTCAATGAGCAGTTCTTC; CDR3aa: CASSLPSSSDRPFNEQFF
d_gene: TRBD1; j_gene: TRBJ1-3; abundance: -; v_gene: TRBV10-3; CDR3nt: TGTGCCATCAGGATGACAGGGACCTCTGGAAACACCATATATTTT; CDR3aa: CAIRMTGTSGNTIYF
d_gene: -; j_gene: TRBJ1-6; abundance: -; v_gene: TRBV19; CDR3nt: TGTGCCAGTAATCATAGGTGGGGTGAAGGATCACCCCTCCACTTT; CDR3aa: CASNHRWGEGSPLHF
d_gene: -; j_gene: TRBJ1-6; abundance: -; v_gene: TRBV6-1; CDR3nt: TGTGCCAGCAGTGAAGGGACAGTATTCTATTCACCCCTCCACTTT; CDR3aa: CASSEGTVFYSPLHF
d_gene: -; j_gene: TRBJ1-5; abundance: -; v_gene: TRBV27; CDR3nt: TGTGCCAGCAGTTTATCTCAATACGGGACGGGAGACAATCAGCCCCAGCATTTT; CDR3aa: CASSLSQYGTGDNQPQHF
d_gene: -; j_gene: TRBJ2-2; abundance: -; v_gene: TRBV9; CDR3nt: TGTGCCAGCAGCGTTGGACAGTTCGCGAACACCGGGGAGCTGTTTTTT; CDR3aa: CASSVGQFANTGELFF
d_gene: -; j_gene: TRBJ1-1; abundance: -; v_gene: TRBV2; CDR3nt: TGTGCCAGCAGTGAGCGGGGGACAACCAACACTGAAGCTTTCTTT; CDR3aa: CASSERGTTNTEAFF
d_gene: -; j_gene: TRBJ1-2; abundance: -; v_gene: TRBV29-1; CDR3nt: TGCAGCGTCGCCGGACGGGACATCCACTATGGCTACACCTTC; CDR3aa: CSVAGRDIHYGYTF
d_gene: -; j_gene: TRBJ2-1; abundance: -; v_gene: TRBV9; CDR3nt: TGTGCCAGCAGCGTGAGACAGGGAGGCTACAATGAGCAGTTCTTC; CDR3aa: CASSVRQGGYNEQFF
d_gene: -; j_gene: TRBJ1-2; abundance: -; v_gene: TRBV2; CDR3nt: TGTGCCAGCTCACTAGACCGGTTGGGAGGCTACACCTTC; CDR3aa: CASSLDRLGGYTF
d_gene: TRBD1; j_gene: TRBJ1-5; abundance: -; v_gene: TRBV9; CDR3nt: TGTGCCAGCAGCGTAGGGGCAGGGGGGAATCAGCCCCAGCATTTT; CDR3aa: CASSVGAGGNQPQHF
d_gene: -; j_gene: TRBJ2-5; abundance: once; v_gene: TRBV21-1; CDR3nt: TGTGCCAGCAGCACCAGGTGGTTGGGCCGGCAGACCCAGTACTTC; CDR3aa: CASSTRWLGRQTQYF
d_gene: -; j_gene: TRBJ2-1; abundance: -; v_gene: TRBV5-4; CDR3nt: TGTGCCAGCAGCTTGGGCGGGCAGCTCTCCTACAATGAGCAGTTCTTC; CDR3aa: CASSLGGQLSYNEQFF
d_gene: -; j_gene: TRBJ1-1; abundance: -; v_gene: TRBV6-5; CDR3nt: TGTGCCAGCAGTTACGCGGGGTATCGGGACACTGAAGCTTTCTTT; CDR3aa: CASSYAGYRDTEAFF
d_gene: -; j_gene: TRBJ1-2; abundance: -; v_gene: TRBV5-1; CDR3nt: TGCGCCGGCGTAGGAGGGAACACCTTC; CDR3aa: CAGVGGNTF
d_gene: -; j_gene: TRBJ1-2; abundance: few; v_gene: TRBV20-1; CDR3nt: TGCAGTGCTAGTTCAACCTATGGCTACACCTTC; CDR3aa: CSASSTYGYTF
d_gene: -; j_gene: TRBJ2-1; abundance: -; v_gene: TRBV19; CDR3nt: TGTGCCAGTAGTATAGGGCGGGACAACGACAATGAGCAGTTCTTC; CDR3aa: CASSIGRDNDNEQFF
d_gene: TRBD1; j_gene: TRBJ2-2; abundance: -; v_gene: TRBV5-1; CDR3nt: TGCGCCAGCAGCCCGATGGGACAGGGGGCTGGGGAGCTGTTTTTT; CDR3aa: CASSPMGQGAGELFF
d_gene: TRBD1; j_gene: TRBJ2-2; abundance: -; v_gene: TRBV18; CDR3nt: TGTGCCAGCTCACCGGTAGTTCTGGCAGGGGGCAACACCGGGGAGCTGTTTTTT; CDR3aa: CASSPVVLAGGNTGELFF
d_gene: -; j_gene: TRBJ1-2; abundance: -; v_gene: TRBV9; CDR3nt: TGTGCCAGCAGCGTAGCCAGTTCGGGGCAGGGAGGGAGTAACTATGGCTACACCTTC; CDR3aa: CASSVASSGQGGSNYGYTF
d_gene: -; j_gene: TRBJ1-5; abundance: -; v_gene: TRBV27; CDR3nt: TGTGCCAGCATTGTGGGGACACCGGCATCTCAGCCCCAGCATTTT; CDR3aa: CASIVGTPASQPQHF
d_gene: -; j_gene: TRBJ1-2; abundance: few; v_gene: TRBV7-9; CDR3nt: TGTGCCAGCAGCGAGGGGATCTATGGCTACACCTTC; CDR3aa: CASSEGIYGYTF
d_gene: -; j_gene: TRBJ2-7; abundance: -; v_gene: TRBV11-2; CDR3nt: TGTGCCAGCAGAGGGACGAGTGGGGGGTACGAGCAGTACTTC; CDR3aa: CASRGTSGGYEQYF
d_gene: -; j_gene: TRBJ1-2; abundance: -; v_gene: TRBV2; CDR3nt: TGTGCCAGCAGAGAACAGGACAGCTATGGCTACACCTTC; CDR3aa: CASREQDSYGYTF
d_gene: TRBD2; j_gene: TRBJ2-7; abundance: -; v_gene: TRBV5-4; CDR3nt: TGTGCCAGCAGCTTGCGGGGGGGAGCCTACGAGCAGTACTTC; CDR3aa: CASSLRGGAYEQYF
d_gene: -; j_gene: TRBJ2-1; abundance: once; v_gene: TRBV6-5; CDR3nt: TGTGCCAGCAGTGGACAAAGCAATGAGCAGTTCTTC; CDR3aa: CASSGQSNEQFF